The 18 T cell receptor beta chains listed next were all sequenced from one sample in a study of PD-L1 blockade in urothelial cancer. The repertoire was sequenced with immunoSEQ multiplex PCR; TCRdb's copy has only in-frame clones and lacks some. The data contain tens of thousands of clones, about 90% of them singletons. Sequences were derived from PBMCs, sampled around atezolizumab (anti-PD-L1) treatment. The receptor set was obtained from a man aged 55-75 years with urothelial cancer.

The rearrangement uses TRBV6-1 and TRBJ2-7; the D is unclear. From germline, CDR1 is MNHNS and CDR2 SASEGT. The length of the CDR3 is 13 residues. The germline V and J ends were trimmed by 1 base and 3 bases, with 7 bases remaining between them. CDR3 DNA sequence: TGTGCCAGCAGTGAAGTGCTATTCTACGAGCAGTACTTC. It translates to CASSEVLFYEQYF.

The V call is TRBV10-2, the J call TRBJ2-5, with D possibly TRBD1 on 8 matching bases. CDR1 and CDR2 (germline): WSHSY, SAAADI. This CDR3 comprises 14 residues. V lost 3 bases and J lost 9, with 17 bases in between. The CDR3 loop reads CASSELLQGGSQYF. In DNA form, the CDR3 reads TGCGCCAGCAGTGAACTGCTACAGGGGGGGTCCCAGTACTTC.

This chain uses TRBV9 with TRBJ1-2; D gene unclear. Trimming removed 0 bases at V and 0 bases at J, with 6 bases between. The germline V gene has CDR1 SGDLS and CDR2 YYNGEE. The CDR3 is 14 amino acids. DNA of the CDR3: TGTGCCAGCAGCGTAGGAGATACTAACTATGGCTACACCTTC. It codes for CASSVGDTNYGYTF.

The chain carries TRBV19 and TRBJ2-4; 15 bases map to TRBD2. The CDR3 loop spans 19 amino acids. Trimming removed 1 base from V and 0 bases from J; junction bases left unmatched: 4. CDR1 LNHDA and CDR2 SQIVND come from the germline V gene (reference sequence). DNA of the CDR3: TGTGCCAGTAGTATAGCGAGGACTAGCGGGGGGGCAGCCAAAAACATTCAGTACTTC. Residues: CASSIARTSGGAAKNIQYF.

In DNA form, the CDR3 reads TGTGCCAGCAGCGACAGGGGGGGACTAGCGGGACCCCATGGTTCGGGCAATGAGCAGTTCTTC. It codes for CASSDRGGLAGPHGSGNEQFF. The chain uses TRBV9 and TRBJ2-1; 13 nucleotides match TRBD2. J was trimmed by 6 bases and V by 3 bases; bases with no gene match: 21. CDR1 is SGDLS, CDR2 YYNGEE, per germline. This CDR3 spans 21 amino acids.

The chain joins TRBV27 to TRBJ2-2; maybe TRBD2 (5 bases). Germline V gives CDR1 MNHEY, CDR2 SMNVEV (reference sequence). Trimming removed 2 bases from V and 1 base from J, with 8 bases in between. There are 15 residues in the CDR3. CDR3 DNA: TGTGCCAGCAGTTTAGTGGGGAGGAACACCGGGGAGCTGTTTTTT. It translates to CASSLVGRNTGELFF.

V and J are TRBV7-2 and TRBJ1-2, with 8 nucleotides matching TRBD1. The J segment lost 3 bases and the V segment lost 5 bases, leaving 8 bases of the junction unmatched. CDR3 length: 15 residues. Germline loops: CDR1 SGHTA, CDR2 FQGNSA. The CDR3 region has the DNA TGTGCCAGCAGCCGCATCCTGACAGGGGACTATGGCTACACCTTC. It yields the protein CASSRILTGDYGYTF.

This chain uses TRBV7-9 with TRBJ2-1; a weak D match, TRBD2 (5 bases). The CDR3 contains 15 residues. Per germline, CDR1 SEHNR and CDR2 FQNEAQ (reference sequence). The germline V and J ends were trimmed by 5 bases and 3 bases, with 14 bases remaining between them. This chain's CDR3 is CASSRTSNGYNEQFF. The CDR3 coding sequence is TGTGCCAGCAGCCGCACTAGTAACGGCTACAATGAGCAGTTCTTC. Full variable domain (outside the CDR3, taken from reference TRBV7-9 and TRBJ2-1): DTGVSQNPRHKITKRGQNVTFRCDPISEHNRLYWYRQTLGQGPEFLTYFQNEAQLEKSRLLSDRFSAERPKGSFSTLEIQRTEQGDSAMYLCASSRTSNGYNEQFFGPGTRLTVL.

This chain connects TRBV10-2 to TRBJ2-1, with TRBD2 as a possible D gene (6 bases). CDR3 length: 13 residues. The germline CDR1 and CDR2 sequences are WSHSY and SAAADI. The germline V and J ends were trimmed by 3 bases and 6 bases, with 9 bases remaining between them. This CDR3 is CASSEWDFNEQFF. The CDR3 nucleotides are TGCGCCAGCAGTGAATGGGACTTCAATGAGCAGTTCTTC.

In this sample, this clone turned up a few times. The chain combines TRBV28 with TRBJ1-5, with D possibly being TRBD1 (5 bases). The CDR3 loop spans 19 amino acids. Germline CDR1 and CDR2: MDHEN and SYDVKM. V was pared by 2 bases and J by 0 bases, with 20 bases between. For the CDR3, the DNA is TGTGCCAGCAGTTTACCAGGTCGGGCCACAGGATATAGCAATCAGCCCCAGCATTTT. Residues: CASSLPGRATGYSNQPQHF.

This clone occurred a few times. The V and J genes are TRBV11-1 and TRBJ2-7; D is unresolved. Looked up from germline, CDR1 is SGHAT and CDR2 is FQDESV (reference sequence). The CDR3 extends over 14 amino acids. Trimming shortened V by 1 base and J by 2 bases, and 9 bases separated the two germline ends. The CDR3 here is CASSLEYPAYEQYF. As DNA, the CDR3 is TGTGCCAGCAGCTTAGAGTACCCAGCCTACGAGCAGTACTTC.

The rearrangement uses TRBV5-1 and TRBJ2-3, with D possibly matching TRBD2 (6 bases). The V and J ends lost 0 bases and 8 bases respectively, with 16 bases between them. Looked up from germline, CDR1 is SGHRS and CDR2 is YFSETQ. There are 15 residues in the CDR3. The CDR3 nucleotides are TGCGCCAGCAGCTTGGGACTAGACGATGTGGGTACGCAGTATTTT. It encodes CASSLGLDDVGTQYF.

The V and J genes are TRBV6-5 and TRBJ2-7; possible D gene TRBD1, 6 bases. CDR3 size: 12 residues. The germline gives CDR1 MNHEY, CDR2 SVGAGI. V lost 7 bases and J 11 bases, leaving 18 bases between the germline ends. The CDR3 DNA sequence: TGTGCCAGCAACCAAGGGGGTGGCCTCGAGTACTTC. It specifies CASNQGGGLEYF.

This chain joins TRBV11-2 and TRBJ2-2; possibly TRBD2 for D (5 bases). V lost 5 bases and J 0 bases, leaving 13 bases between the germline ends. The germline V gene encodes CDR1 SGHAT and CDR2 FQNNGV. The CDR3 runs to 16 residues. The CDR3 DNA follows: TGTGCCAGCAGCCCCTCCTCGAGGGCGAACACCGGGGAGCTGTTTTTT. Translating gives CASSPSSRANTGELFF.

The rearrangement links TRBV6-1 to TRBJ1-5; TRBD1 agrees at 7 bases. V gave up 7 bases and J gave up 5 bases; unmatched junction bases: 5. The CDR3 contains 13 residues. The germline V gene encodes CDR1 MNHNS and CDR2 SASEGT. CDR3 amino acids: CASNRGDDQPQHF. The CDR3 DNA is TGTGCCAGCAACAGGGGAGACGATCAGCCCCAGCATTTT.

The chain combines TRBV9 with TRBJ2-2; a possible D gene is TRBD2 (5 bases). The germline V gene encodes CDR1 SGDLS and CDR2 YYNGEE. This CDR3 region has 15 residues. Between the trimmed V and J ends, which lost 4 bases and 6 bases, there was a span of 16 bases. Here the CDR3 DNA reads TGTGCCAGCAGCCCTAGAGAGGGTTGGGCCGGGGAGCTGTTTTTT. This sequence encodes CASSPREGWAGELFF.

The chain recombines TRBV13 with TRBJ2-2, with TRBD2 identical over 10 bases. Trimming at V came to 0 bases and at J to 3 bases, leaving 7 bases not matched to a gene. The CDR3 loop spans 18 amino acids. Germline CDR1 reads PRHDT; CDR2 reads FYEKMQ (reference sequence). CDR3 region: CASSLGGAGGRYTGELFF. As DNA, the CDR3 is TGTGCCAGCAGCTTAGGAGGAGCGGGAGGGCGGTACACCGGGGAGCTGTTTTTT. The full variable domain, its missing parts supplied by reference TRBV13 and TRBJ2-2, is AAGVIQSPRHLIKEKRETATLKCYPIPRHDTVYWYQQGPGQDPQFLISFYEKMQSDKGSIPDRFSAQQFSDYHSELNMSSLELGDSALYFCASSLGGAGGRYTGELFFGEGSRLTVL.

The CDR3 spells CASSRAAGYEQFF. CDR3 in DNA: TGTGCCAGCTCACGAGCAGCGGGTTATGAGCAGTTCTTC. The rearrangement joins TRBV18 to TRBJ2-1; D might be TRBD2 (6 bases). Germline assignment: CDR1 KGHSH and CDR2 LQKENI. CDR3 length: 13 residues. V lost 4 bases and J lost 8, with 12 bases in between.